The 15 T cell receptor beta chains listed next were all sequenced from one sample in a study of regulatory T cells in long-lasting Graves disease. Time point specified: newly diagnosed GD, antithyroid drugs for less than 3 months. RNA extracted from PBMCs served as the sequencing template. iRepertoire HTBI primers and Arm-PCR of CDR3 regions built TCR beta libraries. TCRdb fed the multiplex PCR reads into MiXCR, producing one record per CDR3 protein. In the table there are 400,000 to 550,000 distinct CDR3 sequences, around 15% of which are singletons. The same specimen was also included in a second study, on T cells in Graves' hyperthyroidism and ophthalmopathy.

This specimen was peripheral blood mononuclear cells (PBMCs), taken at new diagnosis, from a patient treated with antithyroid drugs. The origin of the receptors is a woman in her twenties or thirties with Graves disease.

This clonotype came up many times. V and J are TRBV29-1 and TRBJ2-5; 9 bases agree with TRBD1. With V trimmed by 4 bases and J by 5 bases, 5 bases remained unmatched. The V gene's germline CDR1 is SQVTM and CDR2 ANQGSEA. The CDR3 covers 13 residues. The CDR3 DNA reads TGCAGCGTTGCGGGACAGGGATGGGAGACCCAGTACTTC. This encodes CSVAGQGWETQYF.

This clonotype was counted many times. The chain carries TRBV11-2 and TRBJ2-7; the D is unclear. Trimming stripped 3 bases from V and 5 bases from J, with 14 bases between. Germline V lookup: CDR1 SGHAT, CDR2 FQNNGV. This CDR3 spans 14 amino acids. The CDR3 DNA reads as TGTGCCAGCAGCTTGGGCCCCTCAAGCCACGAGCAGTACTTC. It codes for CASSLGPSSHEQYF.

This clonotype was detected many times. V is TRBV2 and J is TRBJ2-1, with D maybe TRBD2 (5 bases). Germline V gene sequence: CDR1 SNHLY, CDR2 FYNNEI. Deletions cut 4 bases from V and 0 bases from J, with 10 bases between. The CDR3 consists of 15 residues. This CDR3 reads CASSGFGDSYNEQFF. In DNA, the CDR3 is TGTGCCAGCAGTGGATTCGGGGACTCCTACAATGAGCAGTTCTTC.

This clonotype has ten or more counts. This chain links TRBV7-2 with TRBJ2-7, with D possibly matching TRBD2 (6 bases). There are 14 residues in the CDR3. The germline gives CDR1 SGHTA, CDR2 FQGNSA. V was cut by 2 bases and J by 3 bases, with 11 bases left in between. In DNA form, the CDR3 reads TGTGCCAGCAGCTTATACGCGGGATTCTACGAGCAGTACTTC. This encodes CASSLYAGFYEQYF.

This clonotype was observed many times. The rearrangement links TRBV6-2 or TRBV6-3 to TRBJ2-4; TRBD2 agrees at 10 bases. This CDR3 region has 14 residues. V lost 5 bases and J lost 8; bases outside the gene matches: 6. Germline CDR1 is MNHEY and CDR2 is SVGEGT. The CDR3 DNA sequence: TGTGCCAGCAGTGATCTAGCGGGAGAAGACATTCAGTACTTC. It encodes CASSDLAGEDIQYF.

This clonotype came up many times. This chain uses TRBV2 with TRBJ1-6; no clear D gene. Deletions cut 3 bases from V and 10 bases from J, with 4 bases between. Germline-derived CDR1 and CDR2 are SNHLY and FYNNEI. The CDR3 loop spans 11 amino acids. CDR3 nucleotides: TGTGCCAGCAGTGATCGGTCACCCCTCCACTTT. It codes for CASSDRSPLHF.

There are a few counts of this clonotype. The chain employs TRBV6-1 and TRBJ1-4; D unresolved. This CDR3 has 13 amino acids. Trimming stripped 7 bases from V and 3 bases from J, with 9 bases between. Per germline, CDR1 MNHNS and CDR2 SASEGT. For the CDR3, the DNA is TGTGCCAGCACGATCACAGCTAATGAAAAACTGTTTTTT. Translating gives CASTITANEKLFF.

This sequence joins TRBV6-1 and TRBJ2-2; D is ambiguous. The germline CDR1 and CDR2 sequences are MNHNS and SASEGT. Trimming shortened V by 2 bases and J by 6 bases, and 4 bases separated the two germline ends. The CDR3 runs to 12 residues. Written as DNA, the CDR3 is TGTGCCAGCAGTGAAATGGCCGGGGAGCTGTTTTTT. This gives the protein CASSEMAGELFF.

This clonotype was counted ten times or more. This chain joins TRBV28 and TRBJ2-1; the D is unclear. V was cut by 1 base and J by 8 bases, with 3 bases left in between. The CDR3 totals 11 residues. Germline values: CDR1 MDHEN, CDR2 SYDVKM. This chain's CDR3 is CASSLSYEQFF. Written as DNA, the CDR3 is TGTGCCAGCAGTTTATCGTATGAGCAGTTCTTC.

V is TRBV6-1 and J is TRBJ1-5; weak D call: TRBD1 (6 bases). V was shortened by 6 bases and J by 7 bases, with 16 bases between the two germline ends. This CDR3 has 14 amino acids. The germline V gene has CDR1 MNHNS and CDR2 SASEGT. The CDR3 region has the DNA TGTGCCAGCAGCCAGGACAGCCTTTGGCAGCCCCAGCATTTT. The encoded protein is CASSQDSLWQPQHF.

This clonotype occurred many times. The V and J genes are TRBV2 and TRBJ2-3, with 9 bases matching TRBD2. The CDR3 length is 14 residues. V dropped 4 bases and J dropped 4; count of bases not matched to a gene: 3. Germline values: CDR1 SNHLY, CDR2 FYNNEI. The CDR3 DNA reads TGTGCCAGCAGTGTTAGCGGGAGTGCAGATACGCAGTATTTT. This codes for CASSVSGSADTQYF.

Worth noting for this clonotype: Given a much more abundant clone one base away, this may be a read error. This chain joins TRBV7-2 and TRBJ2-3; tentatively, D is TRBD1 (5 bases). CDR3 length: 13 amino acids. Germline CDR1 is SGHTA and CDR2 is FQGNSA. The CDR3 nucleotides read TGTGCCAGCAGAGTCAGCAGCACAGGTACGCAGTATTTT. It codes for CASRVSSTGTQYF. The full variable domain, in which reference TRBV7-2 and TRBJ2-3 provide the parts outside the CDR3, is GAGVSQSPSNKVTEKGKDVELRCDPISGHTALYWYRQSLGQGLEFLIYFQGNSAPDKSGLPSDRFSAERTGGSVSTLTIQRTQQEDSAVYLCASRVSSTGTQYFGPGTRLTVL.

This clonotype was detected many times. This rearrangement joins TRBV20-1 to TRBJ2-7; 10 nucleotides line up with TRBD2. Germline V CDR1 and CDR2: DFQATT, SNEGSKA (reference sequence). The CDR3 is 12 residues long. The CDR3 DNA follows: TGCAGAGCGGGAGGGCCTATTGAAGAGCAGTACTTC. Translated: CRAGGPIEEQYF.

This clonotype occurred many times. The V and J genes are TRBV7-8 and TRBJ2-7, with unresolved D. In germline, CDR1 is SGHVS, CDR2 FQNEAQ. This CDR3 comprises 15 residues. V dropped 2 bases and J dropped 0 bases, with 11 bases sitting between them. The CDR3, as DNA: TGTGCCAGCAGCTTAAGGGCGGTTAGCTCCTACGAGCAGTACTTC. As protein: CASSLRAVSSYEQYF.

This clonotype was seen a single time. This sequence is one base from a far larger clone and is likely a read error. The gene calls are TRBV2 and TRBJ2-3; D call uncertain. The J call is in doubt because the DNA end fits TRBJ1-1 better. Germline V gives CDR1 SNHLY, CDR2 FYNNEI. This CDR3 contains 13 residues. For the CDR3, the DNA is TGTGCCGGCAGTGAATCCGGGAGCGTCATAGCTTTCTTT. Translating it yields CAGSESGSVIAFF.